Listed below are T cell receptor beta chains from one sample, sequenced in a study of shared clonotypes between healthy human individuals. Clones were read by immunoSEQ multiplex PCR, and TCRdb kept only the in-frame ones, dropping some. Among 550,000 to 850,000 clones listed, 72% were seen once. The sample consisted of memory CD4+ T cells sorted from blood. These receptors were taken from a woman aged 25 to 39 in good health. Both conserved end residues are part of each CDR3. The D gene is left open where the match is weak. Expanded clones get a size class; other rows say once, few or many, or leave the size out.

length	V	size	J	D	CDR3	DNA
14	TRBV27	NA	TRBJ2-6	NA	CASSLQFRANVLTF	TGTGCCAGCAGTTTACAGTTCAGGGCCAACGTCCTGACTTTC
16	TRBV5-6	few	TRBJ2-2	TRBD2	CASSLRGLHITGELFF	TGTGCCAGCAGCTTGCGGGGACTACACATTACCGGGGAGCTGTTTTTT
14	TRBV5-1	NA	TRBJ2-5	TRBD1	CASSEGTEGGTQYF	TGCGCCAGCAGCGAAGGGACAGAAGGCGGGACCCAGTACTTC
16	TRBV7-2	NA	TRBJ2-7	TRBD2	CASSLVGGPYPYEQYF	TGTGCCAGCAGCTTAGTGGGAGGGCCTTACCCCTACGAGCAGTACTTC
16	TRBV7-8	NA	TRBJ1-2	NA	CASSFTGRAVNYGYTF	TGTGCCAGCAGCTTTACAGGGCGGGCGGTCAACTATGGCTACACCTTC
13	TRBV6-6	NA	TRBJ1-1	TRBD1	CASSPTGRTEAFF	TGTGCCAGCAGTCCGACAGGGCGCACTGAAGCTTTCTTT
13	TRBV30	NA	TRBJ1-5	NA	CAWSDGSNQPQHF	TGTGCCTGGAGTGACGGGAGCAATCAGCCCCAGCATTTT
14	TRBV6-1	NA	TRBJ2-3	NA	CASSEGIGTDTQYF	TGTGCCAGCAGTGAAGGAATCGGCACAGATACGCAGTATTTT
14	TRBV4-1	NA	TRBJ1-1	TRBD1	CASSREQGGTEAFF	TGCGCCAGCAGCCGGGAACAGGGGGGAACTGAAGCTTTCTTT
13	TRBV29-1	NA	TRBJ2-4	NA	CSVVWGSKNIQYF	TGCAGCGTTGTTTGGGGATCCAAAAACATTCAGTACTTC
15	TRBV28	NA	TRBJ2-1	NA	CASFGARTSYNEQFF	TGTGCCAGCTTCGGGGCCCGAACCTCCTACAATGAGCAGTTCTTC
14	TRBV18	NA	TRBJ2-7	TRBD1	CASSGRDRGYEQYF	TGTGCCAGCTCAGGCCGGGACAGGGGCTACGAGCAGTACTTC
14	TRBV5-1	few	TRBJ1-3	NA	CASGTGTEGNTIYF	TGCGCCAGCGGAACAGGGACGGAGGGAAACACCATATATTTT
18	TRBV7-9	NA	TRBJ1-2	NA	CASSHRLGRDTSNYGYTF	TGTGCCAGCAGCCACCGACTCGGGCGGGACACTTCTAACTATGGCTACACCTTC
14	TRBV5-1	NA	TRBJ2-3	TRBD2	CASSPAGARDTQYF	TGCGCCAGCAGCCCAGCGGGAGCCAGGGATACGCAGTATTTT
14	TRBV5-1	NA	TRBJ2-1	NA	CASSSSLGVEGVFF	TGCGCCAGCAGCTCGTCGTTAGGCGTTGAGGGTGTGTTCTTC
14	TRBV11-1	few	TRBJ1-1	NA	CASSLHRTNTEAFF	TGTGCCAGCAGCTTGCACAGGACGAACACTGAAGCTTTCTTT
13	TRBV5-1	few	TRBJ2-2	NA	CASSFSLSGELFF	TGCGCCAGCAGCTTTTCCCTTTCAGGGGAGCTGTTTTTT
15	TRBV7-9	many	TRBJ2-7	TRBD2	CASSPSGTQQGEQYF	TGTGCCAGCAGCCCGAGCGGGACCCAGCAGGGCGAGCAGTACTTC
14	TRBV27	NA	TRBJ2-7	TRBD1	CASRESGTGDEQYF	TGTGCCAGCAGAGAATCCGGGACAGGGGACGAGCAGTACTTC
13	TRBV7-9	NA	TRBJ2-1	NA	CASSLPTPLPGFF	TGTGCCAGCAGCTTACCAACTCCTCTACCGGGGTTCTTC
18	TRBV27	NA	TRBJ2-1	NA	CASSFKAQRILGYNEQFF	TGTGCCAGCAGTTTTAAAGCCCAGCGGATCCTCGGCTACAATGAGCAGTTCTTC
12	TRBV5-6	NA	TRBJ1-1	NA	CASSTWDTEAFF	TGTGCCAGCAGTACTTGGGACACTGAAGCTTTCTTT
15	TRBV27	NA	TRBJ1-3	TRBD1	CASSTTGQVRNTIYF	TGTGCCAGCAGTACGACAGGGCAAGTTAGAAACACCATATATTTT
18	TRBV5-1	NA	TRBJ1-1	TRBD1	CASLVGQGARSRNTEAFF	TGCGCCAGCCTAGTAGGACAGGGGGCTAGGAGTCGGAACACTGAAGCTTTCTTT
12	TRBV11-2	few	TRBJ1-5	NA	CASSQGGRPQHF	TGTGCCAGCAGCCAAGGTGGTCGGCCCCAGCATTTT
13	TRBV11-3	NA	TRBJ1-2	TRBD1	CASSFQRDREYTF	TGTGCCAGCAGCTTCCAACGGGACAGGGAGTACACCTTC
15	TRBV4-2	NA	TRBJ2-3	TRBD2	CASSPSGGGTDTQYF	TGTGCCAGCAGCCCTAGCGGTGGGGGCACAGATACGCAGTATTTT
14	TRBV30	NA	TRBJ1-5	NA	CAWSRGGGNQPQHF	TGTGCCTGGAGTAGGGGAGGTGGCAATCAGCCCCAGCATTTT
12	TRBV28	few	TRBJ1-1	NA	CATVEEPVGAFF	TGTGCCACCGTGGAGGAACCAGTCGGAGCTTTCTTT
18	TRBV11-1	once	TRBJ2-3	TRBD2	CASSRGLAGVGSTDTQYF	TGTGCCAGCAGCAGGGGGCTAGCGGGAGTGGGAAGCACAGATACGCAGTATTTT
16	TRBV28	NA	TRBJ2-2	NA	CASSLGQLRDTGELFF	TGTGCCAGCAGTTTAGGGCAGCTTAGGGACACCGGGGAGCTGTTTTTT
16	TRBV28	NA	TRBJ2-7	TRBD2	CASILNLSGSSYEQYF	TGTGCCAGCATCCTTAATCTAAGCGGGAGTTCTTACGAGCAGTACTTC
14	TRBV18	NA	TRBJ1-5	NA	CASSPTVADESQHF	TGTGCCAGCTCACCTACGGTGGCCGACGAGAGCCAGCATTTT
15	TRBV19	NA	TRBJ2-7	TRBD1	CASSPRTGWSYEQYF	TGTGCCAGTAGTCCAAGGACAGGGTGGTCGTACGAGCAGTACTTC
12	TRBV6-1	many	TRBJ1-2	NA	CASRTQGSGYTF	TGTGCCAGCAGGACCCAGGGGTCTGGCTACACCTTC
14	TRBV19	once	TRBJ2-7	NA	CASSSTGTTYEQYF	TGTGCCAGTAGTTCGACAGGAACGACCTACGAGCAGTACTTC
15	TRBV7-2	NA	TRBJ2-1	TRBD2	CASSLVGGRADEQFF	TGTGCCAGCAGCTTAGTTGGCGGGAGGGCCGATGAGCAGTTCTTC
17	TRBV28	few	TRBJ1-2	NA	CASSSRGGGPLKSGYTF	TGTGCCAGCAGTTCCCGGGGGGGAGGTCCCCTGAAATCTGGCTACACCTTC
16	TRBV27	NA	TRBJ2-6	NA	CASSLTGFPGANVLTF	TGTGCCAGCAGTTTAACAGGTTTCCCTGGGGCCAACGTCCTGACTTTC
12	TRBV7-2	NA	TRBJ2-7	NA	CASSFQSYEQYF	TGTGCCAGCAGCTTTCAGTCCTACGAGCAGTACTTC
15	TRBV6-5	many	TRBJ2-2	NA	CASSYKGARSGELFF	TGTGCCAGCAGTTACAAGGGAGCTAGGTCCGGGGAGCTGTTTTTT
13	TRBV7-2	few	TRBJ1-1	NA	CASSHDRNTEAFF	TGTGCCAGCAGTCATGACAGAAACACTGAAGCTTTCTTT
15	TRBV7-7	NA	TRBJ2-5	NA	CASSLSFGGQETQYF	TGTGCCAGCAGCTTATCTTTTGGAGGACAAGAGACCCAGTACTTC